The 21 T cell receptor beta chains below come from one sample, sequenced in a study of T cell changes during pregnancy in multiple sclerosis. TCRdb keeps only in-frame clones here, not all; method: immunoSEQ multiplex PCR. The top ten clones hold 2.5% to 3.5% of a sample with about 53,000 clones, more than 75% of them seen once. The sequenced sample was CD8+ T cells from peripheral blood mononuclear cells, obtained before pregnancy. The receptors come from a female donor with multiple sclerosis, enrolled in a pregnancy study.

The chain couples TRBV10-3 to TRBJ2-7, with TRBD2 matching 10 bases. This CDR3 is built from 14 residues. The V segment lost 10 bases and the J segment 4 bases; nucleotides outside the gene matches: 10. The germline CDR1 and CDR2 sequences are ENHRY and SYGVKD. CDR3 DNA sequence: TGTGCCACCTCACTAGCGGGGCTCCTATACGAGCAGTACTTC. Residues: CATSLAGLLYEQYF.

The V call is TRBV5-6, the J call TRBJ1-5; tentative D call: TRBD1 (5 bases). CDR3 length: 12 residues. The V end was cut by 0 bases, the J end by 7 bases, with 5 bases between. Germline V gene data show CDR1 as SGHDT and CDR2 as YYEEEE. The CDR3 DNA is TGTGCCAGCAGCTTGGGACAGCAGCCCCAGCATTTT. This translates into CASSLGQQPQHF. Complete variable domain (other parts from reference TRBV5-6 and TRBJ1-5): DAGVTQSPTHLIKTRGQQVTLRCSPKSGHDTVSWYQQALGQGPQFIFQYYEEEERQRGNFPDRFSGHQFPNYSSELNVNALLLGDSALYLCASSLGQQPQHFGDGTRLSIL.

V gene TRBV5-6 combines with J gene TRBJ2-1; TRBD2 matches at 8 bases. The CDR3 loop spans 14 amino acids. Germline V lookup: CDR1 SGHDT, CDR2 YYEEEE. V lost 1 base to trimming and J lost 4 bases; unmatched junction nucleotides: 1. The chain's CDR3 is CASSLIAGYNEQFF. The CDR3 nucleotides are TGTGCCAGCAGCTTGATAGCGGGGTACAATGAGCAGTTCTTC. The variable domain in full, with the rest retrieved from reference TRBV5-6 and TRBJ2-1, is DAGVTQSPTHLIKTRGQQVTLRCSPKSGHDTVSWYQQALGQGPQFIFQYYEEEERQRGNFPDRFSGHQFPNYSSELNVNALLLGDSALYLCASSLIAGYNEQFFGPGTRLTVL.

This chain's CDR3 is CASSSWAGGRTDTQYF. CDR3 sequence (DNA): TGTGCCAGCAGCTCGTGGGCGGGGGGGCGCACAGATACGCAGTATTTT. The V and J genes are TRBV7-9 and TRBJ2-3; 9 bases align to TRBD2. With 4 bases clipped from V and 1 base from J, the junction kept 6 bases outside the gene matches. The germline V gene encodes CDR1 SEHNR and CDR2 FQNEAQ (reference sequence). CDR3 length: 16 residues.

The J gene is TRBJ1-1, the V gene TRBV5-1; 7 bases are a match to TRBD1. The germline V gene has CDR1 SGHRS and CDR2 YFSETQ. The V and J ends lost 3 bases and 5 bases, in that order; junction bases with no gene match: 13. The CDR3 is 16 amino acids. The CDR3 region is CASSSAVTGRRTEAFF. In nucleotides, the CDR3 is TGCGCCAGCAGCTCTGCGGTGACAGGGAGGAGAACTGAAGCTTTCTTT.

The J gene is TRBJ2-7, the V gene TRBV29-1, with a possible D match to TRBD1 (6 bases). CDR1 and CDR2 from the germline V gene are SQVTM and ANQGSEA. Between the trimmed V and J ends, which lost 4 bases and 0 bases, there was a span of 10 bases. The CDR3 has 13 amino acids. In DNA, the CDR3 is TGCAGCGTTGGGACAGCCTACTCCTACGAGCAGTACTTC. It encodes CSVGTAYSYEQYF.

This clone was counted a single time. CDR3 nucleotides: TGTGCCAGCAGCTCGCCCGGACAGGGGGGGATCGGGGAGCTGTTTTTT. Protein product: CASSSPGQGGIGELFF. The chain has TRBV11-2 and TRBJ2-2; 10 positions match TRBD1. V shed 4 bases, J shed 7 bases, and the junction held 9 bases outside the gene matches. The CDR3 is made up of 16 amino acids. Germline V gives CDR1 SGHAT, CDR2 FQNNGV.

The V and J genes are TRBV10-3 and TRBJ1-3, with D hard to call. Germline loops: CDR1 ENHRY, CDR2 SYGVKD. There are 16 residues in the CDR3. The V and J ends lost 6 bases and 0 bases respectively, with 15 bases between them. CDR3 residues: CAIRKSVVRSGNTIYF. The CDR3 coding sequence is TGTGCCATCAGGAAGTCCGTGGTGCGCTCTGGAAACACCATATATTTT.

V usage is TRBV4-2 and J usage is TRBJ2-1, with TRBD1 as a possible D gene (5 bases). The CDR3 consists of 16 residues. Germline values: CDR1 LGHNA, CDR2 YNFKEQ. The V gene lost 0 bases and the J gene lost 0 bases, with 9 bases spanning the gap. CDR3: CASSQDGQGSYNEQFF. CDR3 in DNA: TGTGCCAGCAGCCAAGATGGGCAGGGCTCCTACAATGAGCAGTTCTTC.

The sample holds one count of this clone. This chain uses TRBV19 with TRBJ1-1; possibly TRBD1 for D (6 bases). CDR1 and CDR2 from the germline V gene are LNHDA and SQIVND (reference sequence). V gave up 2 bases and J gave up 8 bases, with 12 bases separating them. This CDR3 is 13 amino acids long. CDR3 region: CASSIRTGTEAFF. For the CDR3, the DNA is TGTGCCAGTAGTATAAGAACAGGGACGGAAGCTTTCTTT.

This chain links TRBV15 with TRBJ1-4; D is unresolved. V shed 1 base and J shed 6 bases, with 9 bases lying between them. The V gene's germline CDR1 is LNHNV and CDR2 YYDKDF (reference sequence). The CDR3 has 14 residues. CDR3 in amino acids: CATSRVALDEKLFF. CDR3 DNA: TGTGCCACCAGCAGAGTAGCGCTAGATGAAAAACTGTTTTTT.

This chain connects TRBV2 to TRBJ1-2; 9 bases line up with TRBD1. V lost 8 bases and J lost 4; bases outside the gene matches: 11. CDR3 length: 15 residues. Germline CDR1 reads SNHLY; CDR2 reads FYNNEI. CDR3: CASLGQGHGGYGYTF. As DNA, the CDR3 is TGTGCCAGCCTCGGACAGGGGCATGGGGGCTATGGCTACACCTTC.

The J gene is TRBJ2-2, the V gene TRBV11-2; D gene ambiguous. The germline V and J ends were trimmed by 5 bases and 5 bases, with 6 bases remaining between them. CDR1 is SGHAT, CDR2 FQNNGV, per germline. The CDR3 spans 12 residues. The DNA of the CDR3 is TGTGCCAGCAGCCCCAGTACCGGGGAGCTGTTTTTT. It encodes CASSPSTGELFF.

The chain links TRBV18 to TRBJ2-7; TRBD2 might be the D (5 bases). This CDR3 has 17 residues. Germline CDR1 reads KGHSH; CDR2 reads LQKENI. Deletions cut 5 bases from V and 5 bases from J, with 25 bases between. CDR3 nucleotide sequence: TGTGCCAGCTCAGCAGCTCCACCGGGCCCACTAGGGCACGAGCAGTACTTC. This encodes CASSAAPPGPLGHEQYF.

This chain links TRBV9 with TRBJ1-2; the match to TRBD1 covers 8 bases. The germline CDR1 and CDR2 sequences are SGDLS and YYNGEE. V lost 0 bases and J lost 6; bases outside the gene matches: 10. The CDR3 loop spans 16 amino acids. In nucleotides, the CDR3 is TGTGCCAGCAGCGTAGGAAGTGGCAGGGGGCGGAATGGCTACACCTTC. This sequence encodes CASSVGSGRGRNGYTF.

The genes are TRBV7-2 and TRBJ2-1; 9 nucleotides align to TRBD2. Unmatched junction bases numbered 5, after V lost 4 bases and J lost 1 base. The CDR3 contains 16 residues. Germline CDR1 is SGHTA and CDR2 is FQGNSA. The CDR3 region has the DNA TGTGCCAGCAGCTCCCTTAGCGGGGGTTCCTACAATGAGCAGTTCTTC. Protein: CASSSLSGGSYNEQFF.

J is TRBJ1-1 and V is TRBV12-5, with TRBD1 as a possible D gene (5 bases). The CDR3 is 13 residues long. Germline lookup yields CDR1 LGHNT and CDR2 FRNRAP. Trimming cost V 6 bases and J 5 bases, with 13 bases left between them. CDR3 in DNA: TGTGCTAGTGGGCAACTGGGGGGGACTGAAGCTTTCTTT. As protein: CASGQLGGTEAFF.

The chain employs TRBV4-2 and TRBJ2-7, with D possibly being TRBD2 (5 bases). Germline V gene lookup returns CDR1 LGHNA and CDR2 YNFKEQ. The V and J ends lost 5 bases and 0 bases respectively, with 17 bases between them. The CDR3 sequence is 16 residues long. CDR3 protein: CASSFDPGSSSYEQYF. The CDR3 DNA reads as TGTGCCAGCAGCTTCGACCCGGGATCCAGCTCCTACGAGCAGTACTTC.

This clone has a single count. The V gene is TRBV14, the J gene TRBJ2-7; D might be TRBD1 (5 bases). The CDR3 covers 15 residues. Germline assignment: CDR1 SGHDN and CDR2 FVKESK. Trimming took off 1 base at V and 2 bases at J, with 12 bases between the two ends. CDR3: CASSQGTSTAYEQYF. The CDR3 region has the DNA TGTGCCAGCAGCCAAGGGACGTCGACAGCCTACGAGCAGTACTTC.

The V gene is TRBV6-1, the J gene TRBJ2-2; weak D call: TRBD2 (6 bases). Trimming pared 0 bases from V and 5 bases from J, leaving 10 bases between. The CDR3 runs 15 residues. In germline, CDR1 is MNHNS, CDR2 SASEGT. In nucleotides, the CDR3 is TGTGCCAGCAGTGAAGCGGGCGGGACGACCGGGGAGCTGTTTTTT. It translates to CASSEAGGTTGELFF.

This chain joins TRBV13 and TRBJ1-5, with D maybe TRBD1 (6 bases). Germline V gene sequence: CDR1 PRHDT, CDR2 FYEKMQ (reference sequence). The CDR3 loop spans 15 amino acids. V was cut by 5 bases and J by 0 bases, with 11 bases left in between. The CDR3 DNA follows: TGTGCCAGCAGCCAACAGGGATTTAGCAATCAGCCCCAGCATTTT. Encoded protein: CASSQQGFSNQPQHF.